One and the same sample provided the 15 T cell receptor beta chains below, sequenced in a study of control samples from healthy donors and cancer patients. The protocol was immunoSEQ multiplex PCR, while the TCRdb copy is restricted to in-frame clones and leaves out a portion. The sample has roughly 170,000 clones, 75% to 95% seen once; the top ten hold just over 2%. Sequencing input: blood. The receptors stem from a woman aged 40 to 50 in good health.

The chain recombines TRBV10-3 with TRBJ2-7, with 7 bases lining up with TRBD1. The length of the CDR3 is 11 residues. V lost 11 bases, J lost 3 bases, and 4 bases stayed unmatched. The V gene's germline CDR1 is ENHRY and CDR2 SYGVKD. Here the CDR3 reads CAAGTDYEQYF. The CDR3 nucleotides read TGTGCCGCCGGGACAGACTACGAGCAGTACTTC.

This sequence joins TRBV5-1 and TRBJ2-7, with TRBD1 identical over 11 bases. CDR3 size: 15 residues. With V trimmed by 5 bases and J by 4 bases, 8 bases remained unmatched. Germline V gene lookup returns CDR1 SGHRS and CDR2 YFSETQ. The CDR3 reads CASRIGTGGAYEQYF. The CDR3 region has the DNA TGCGCCAGCAGGATTGGGACAGGGGGTGCTTACGAGCAGTACTTC.

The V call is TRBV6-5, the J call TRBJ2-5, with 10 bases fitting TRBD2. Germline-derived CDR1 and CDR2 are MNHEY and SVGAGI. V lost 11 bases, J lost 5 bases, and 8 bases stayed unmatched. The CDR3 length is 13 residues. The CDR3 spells CAHFSGGRETQYF. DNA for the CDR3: TGTGCCCACTTTAGCGGGGGGAGGGAGACCCAGTACTTC.

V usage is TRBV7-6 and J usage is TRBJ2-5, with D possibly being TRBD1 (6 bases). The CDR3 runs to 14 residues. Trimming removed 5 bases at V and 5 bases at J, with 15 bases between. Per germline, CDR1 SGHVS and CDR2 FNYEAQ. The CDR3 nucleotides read TGTGCCAGCAGCCCCCGAGTGCAGGGGGAGACCCAGTACTTC. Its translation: CASSPRVQGETQYF.

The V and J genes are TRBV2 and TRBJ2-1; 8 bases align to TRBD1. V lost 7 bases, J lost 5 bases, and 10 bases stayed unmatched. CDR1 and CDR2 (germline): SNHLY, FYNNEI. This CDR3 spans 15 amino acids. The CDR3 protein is CASNLDRGWDNEQFF. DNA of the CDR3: TGTGCCAGCAACTTAGACAGGGGTTGGGACAATGAGCAGTTCTTC.

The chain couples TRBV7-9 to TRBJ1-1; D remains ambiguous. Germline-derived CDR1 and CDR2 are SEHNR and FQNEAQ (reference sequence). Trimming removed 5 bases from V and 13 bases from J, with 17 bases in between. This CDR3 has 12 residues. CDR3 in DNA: TGTGCCAGCAGCCCTCAGACACTTAAGGTTTTCTTT. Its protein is CASSPQTLKVFF.

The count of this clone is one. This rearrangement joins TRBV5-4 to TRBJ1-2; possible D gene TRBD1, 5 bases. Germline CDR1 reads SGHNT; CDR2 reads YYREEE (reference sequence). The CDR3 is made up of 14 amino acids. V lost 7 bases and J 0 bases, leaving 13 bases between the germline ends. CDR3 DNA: TGTGCCAGCCGCGACAGCTTGCCTAACTATGGCTACACCTTC. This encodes CASRDSLPNYGYTF.

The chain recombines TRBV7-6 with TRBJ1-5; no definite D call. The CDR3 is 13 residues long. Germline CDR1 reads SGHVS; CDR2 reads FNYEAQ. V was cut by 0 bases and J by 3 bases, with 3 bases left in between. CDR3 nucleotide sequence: TGTGCCAGCAGCTTAGCCTTCAATCAGCCCCAGCATTTT. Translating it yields CASSLAFNQPQHF.

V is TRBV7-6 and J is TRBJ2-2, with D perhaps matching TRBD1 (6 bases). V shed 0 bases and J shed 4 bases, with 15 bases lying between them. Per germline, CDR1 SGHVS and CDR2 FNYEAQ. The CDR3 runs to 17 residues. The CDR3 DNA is TGTGCCAGCAGCTTAGCAACAGGGACGGGCCTCACCGGGGAGCTGTTTTTT. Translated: CASSLATGTGLTGELFF.

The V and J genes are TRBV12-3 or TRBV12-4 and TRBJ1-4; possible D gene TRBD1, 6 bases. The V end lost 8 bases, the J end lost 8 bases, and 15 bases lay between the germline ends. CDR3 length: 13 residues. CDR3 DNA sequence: TGTGCCAGCGCGGGGGCGGGAAAGGAAAAACTGTTTTTT. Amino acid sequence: CASAGAGKEKLFF.

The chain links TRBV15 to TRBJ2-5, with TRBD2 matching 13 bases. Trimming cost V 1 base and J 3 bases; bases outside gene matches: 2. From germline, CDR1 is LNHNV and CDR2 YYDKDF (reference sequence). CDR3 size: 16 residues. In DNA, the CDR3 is TGTGCCACCAGCAGAGGGACTAGCGGGGGCGAAGAGACCCAGTACTTC. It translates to CATSRGTSGGEETQYF.

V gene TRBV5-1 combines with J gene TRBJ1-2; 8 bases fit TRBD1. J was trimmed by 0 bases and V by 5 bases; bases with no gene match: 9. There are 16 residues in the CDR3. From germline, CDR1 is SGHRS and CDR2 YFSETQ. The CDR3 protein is CASRPRTGITNYGYTF. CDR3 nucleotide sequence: TGCGCCAGCAGACCCCGGACAGGGATTACTAACTATGGCTACACCTTC.

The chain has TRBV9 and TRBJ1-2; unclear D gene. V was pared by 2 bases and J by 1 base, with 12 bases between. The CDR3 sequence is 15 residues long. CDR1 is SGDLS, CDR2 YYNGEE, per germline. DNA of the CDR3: TGTGCCAGCAGCGTTTCAGATTCTTATAACTATGGCTACACCTTC. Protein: CASSVSDSYNYGYTF.

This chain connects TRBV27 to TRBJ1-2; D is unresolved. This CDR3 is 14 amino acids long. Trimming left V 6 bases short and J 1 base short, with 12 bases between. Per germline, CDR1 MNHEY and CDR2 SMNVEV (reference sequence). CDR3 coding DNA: TGTGCCAGCAGCCCCCGGCCATATAACTATGGCTACACCTTC. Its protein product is CASSPRPYNYGYTF.

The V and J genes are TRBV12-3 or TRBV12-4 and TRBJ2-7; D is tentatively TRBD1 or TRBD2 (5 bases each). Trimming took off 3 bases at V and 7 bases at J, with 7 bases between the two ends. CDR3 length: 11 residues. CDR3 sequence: CASSLGEEQYF. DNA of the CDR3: TGTGCCAGCAGTTTGGGGGAGGAGCAGTACTTC.